Following are 25 T cell receptor beta chains from one sample sequenced in a study of T cell responses to AZD1222 COVID-19 vaccine. Repertoires were generated with immunoSEQ multiplex PCR, while TCRdb's copy carries only in-frame clones and drops some. The sample holds roughly 120,000 clones, more than 70% seen once. Sequencing used peripheral blood, obtained on day 0 of AZD1222 vaccination. These receptors were obtained from an adult in good health.

The chain links TRBV20-1 to TRBJ1-3; 7 bases map to TRBD1. V dropped 3 bases and J dropped 4; count of bases not matched to a gene: 6. This CDR3 has 14 amino acids. The germline V gene has CDR1 DFQATT and CDR2 SNEGSKA (reference sequence). This chain's CDR3 is CSASPGGRGNTIYF. The CDR3 bases are TGCAGTGCTAGTCCAGGGGGGCGAGGAAACACCATATATTTT.

This clone has only a few counts. The rearrangement uses TRBV10-3 and TRBJ2-3, with 8 bases aligning to TRBD1. The CDR3 extends over 15 amino acids. V gave up 2 bases and J gave up 6 bases; unmatched junction bases: 7. Germline CDR1 reads ENHRY; CDR2 reads SYGVKD. This CDR3 is CAISEQGALVDTQYF. CDR3 sequence (DNA): TGTGCCATCAGTGAGCAGGGGGCGCTTGTGGATACGCAGTATTTT.

The V gene is TRBV24-1, the J gene TRBJ2-1; TRBD1 aligns across 8 bases. CDR1 is KGHDR, CDR2 SFDVKD, per germline. The V segment lost 9 bases and the J segment 6 bases; nucleotides outside the gene matches: 9. CDR3 length: 14 amino acids. Here the CDR3 reads CATSFTGGINEQFF. The CDR3 bases are TGTGCCACCTCGTTCACAGGGGGAATCAATGAGCAGTTCTTC.

The gene calls are TRBV27 and TRBJ2-7; 13 bases line up with TRBD2. V lost 6 bases, J lost 6 bases, and 5 bases stayed unmatched. The CDR3 extends over 14 amino acids. CDR1 MNHEY and CDR2 SMNVEV come from the germline V gene (reference sequence). CDR3 protein: CASRGLAGVGEQYF. CDR3 sequence (DNA): TGTGCCAGCAGAGGACTAGCGGGAGTGGGCGAGCAGTACTTC.

The rearrangement links TRBV5-5 to TRBJ2-1; tentative D call: TRBD1 (6 bases). V lost 4 bases to trimming and J lost 0 bases, with 11 bases between them. The CDR3 extends over 15 amino acids. CDR1 and CDR2 (germline): SGHKS, YYEKEE (reference sequence). The CDR3 is CASSRPQGSYNEQFF. The CDR3 DNA reads TGTGCCAGCAGCCGACCACAGGGCTCCTACAATGAGCAGTTCTTC.

The CDR3 spells CASSSFLAGGPNEQFF. Here the CDR3 DNA reads TGTGCCAGCAGCTCCTTCCTAGCGGGAGGGCCGAATGAGCAGTTCTTC. The chain employs TRBV7-6 and TRBJ2-1, with 12 bases fitting TRBD2. J was trimmed by 7 bases and V by 4 bases; bases with no gene match: 8. The CDR3 covers 16 residues. From germline, CDR1 is SGHVS and CDR2 FNYEAQ.

The chain has TRBV6-6 and TRBJ2-4; D call uncertain. The germline gives CDR1 MNHNY, CDR2 SVGAGI (reference sequence). The CDR3 has 13 residues. V was pared by 1 base and J by 6 bases, with 7 bases between. The CDR3 coding sequence is TGTGCCAGCAGTTACTATGTAGGAAACATTCAGTACTTC. Amino acids: CASSYYVGNIQYF.

V gene TRBV7-9 combines with J gene TRBJ1-4; D not resolved. V was cut by 2 bases and J by 8 bases, with 6 bases left in between. Germline loops: CDR1 SEHNR, CDR2 FQNEAQ (reference sequence). The CDR3 sequence is 12 residues long. The chain's CDR3 is CASSLSWEKLFF. The CDR3 DNA sequence: TGTGCCAGCAGCTTAAGTTGGGAAAAACTGTTTTTT.

The chain uses TRBV21-1 and TRBJ1-1; the table's D call, TRBD1, has no DNA check behind it. TRBV21-1 is reported as a pseudogene. The CDR3 runs 16 residues. The CDR3 DNA sequence: TGTGCCAGCACCGACCGGACAGAGGAGCTGAACACTGAAGCTTTCTTT. Encoded protein: CASTDRTEELNTEAFF.

V usage is TRBV5-1 and J usage is TRBJ1-5; D ambiguous. V was trimmed by 4 bases and J by 4 bases, leaving 9 bases between them. The CDR3 is 13 residues long. In germline, CDR1 is SGHRS, CDR2 YFSETQ. The CDR3, as DNA: TGCGCCAGCAGCCCCGAAGTAAATCAGCCCCAGCATTTT. Translation: CASSPEVNQPQHF. Looking up the rest from reference TRBV5-1 and TRBJ1-5 gives the full variable domain: KAGVTQTPRYLIKTRGQQVTLSCSPISGHRSVSWYQQTPGQGLQFLFEYFSETQRNKGNFPGRFSGRQFSNSRSEMNVSTLELGDSALYLCASSPEVNQPQHFGDGTRLSIL.

This clone appeared a few times. J is TRBJ1-5 and V is TRBV5-5; 10 bases agree with TRBD1. CDR1 and CDR2 (germline): SGHKS, YYEKEE (reference sequence). Germline trimming cut 4 bases from V and 8 bases from J; bases unmatched to any gene: 12. The CDR3 covers 16 residues. The CDR3 DNA sequence: TGTGCCAGCAGCCCGGCTCGGACAGGGGGAGGTAAGCCCCAGCATTTT. This sequence encodes CASSPARTGGGKPQHF.

The rearrangement uses TRBV7-9 and TRBJ1-2, with D perhaps matching TRBD1 (5 bases). Germline CDR1 is SEHNR and CDR2 is FQNEAQ (reference sequence). The CDR3 loop spans 15 amino acids. The ends were cut back, 5 bases at V and 7 bases at J, with 20 bases in the middle. CDR3 loop: CASSPRQEGQGGYTF. In DNA, the CDR3 is TGTGCCAGCAGCCCACGGCAGGAGGGGCAGGGTGGCTACACCTTC.

The chain employs TRBV6-5 and TRBJ1-6; D is possibly TRBD1 (5 bases). CDR3 length equals 13 residues. The V gene lost 4 bases and the J gene lost 14 bases, with 15 bases spanning the gap. Germline V CDR1 and CDR2: MNHEY, SVGAGI. For the CDR3, the DNA is TGTGCCAGCAGTTGGGGGGACTCGATCACCCTCCACTTT. The encoded protein is CASSWGDSITLHF.

The V and J genes are TRBV3-1 (or the pseudogene TRBV3-2) and TRBJ2-3; D unclear. This CDR3 contains 16 residues. Germline CDR1 and CDR2: LGHDT and YNNKEL (reference sequence). Between the trimmed V and J ends, which lost 4 bases and 2 bases, there was a span of 16 bases. CDR3 DNA sequence: TGTGCCAGCAGCCGAAGACTCACGGGTACCACAGATACGCAGTATTTT. Translation gives CASSRRLTGTTDTQYF.

The chain uses TRBV6-1 and TRBJ2-7; maybe TRBD2 (6 bases). Trimming took 0 bases from V and 4 from J, leaving 10 bases between them. CDR3 length: 14 amino acids. Germline assignment: CDR1 MNHNS and CDR2 SASEGT. The CDR3 bases are TGTGCCAGCAGTGAAGCGTCGGACTATTACGAGCAGTACTTC. Translating gives CASSEASDYYEQYF.

This clone turned up a few times. The J gene is TRBJ1-4, the V gene TRBV19; D gene uncertain. The V and J ends lost 6 bases and 8 bases respectively, with 16 bases between them. In germline, CDR1 is LNHDA, CDR2 SQIVND (reference sequence). The CDR3 sequence is 14 residues long. The CDR3 nucleotides are TGTGCCAGTAGCCTCGAGGGCGGGCGAGAAAAACTGTTTTTT. Its protein product is CASSLEGGREKLFF.

The chain recombines TRBV15 with TRBJ1-3, with 10 bases identical to TRBD1. Germline V gene data show CDR1 as LNHNV and CDR2 as YYDKDF (reference sequence). CDR3 length: 15 amino acids. Unmatched junction bases numbered 3, after V lost 4 bases and J lost 3 bases. As DNA, the CDR3 is TGTGCCACCAGCATTGACAGGGGGCTTGGAAACACCATATATTTT. This codes for CATSIDRGLGNTIYF.

V is TRBV7-9 and J is TRBJ2-7; D is perhaps TRBD1 or TRBD2 (5 bases each). The germline V gene encodes CDR1 SEHNR and CDR2 FQNEAQ (reference sequence). The length of the CDR3 is 13 residues. The germline V and J ends were trimmed by 7 bases and 3 bases, with 13 bases remaining between them. In nucleotides, the CDR3 is TGTGCCAGCACCCTCGGGACCTACTACGAGCAGTACTTC. It translates to CASTLGTYYEQYF.

V and J are TRBV5-1 and TRBJ2-7, with no clear D. The ends were cut back, 0 bases at V and 3 bases at J, with 10 bases in the middle. Germline loops: CDR1 SGHRS, CDR2 YFSETQ. CDR3 size: 14 residues. This CDR3 reads CASSLATQNYEQYF. The CDR3 DNA is TGCGCCAGCAGCTTGGCCACACAGAACTACGAGCAGTACTTC.

This rearrangement joins TRBV7-2 to TRBJ2-3; 8 nucleotides line up with TRBD2. V was pared by 4 bases and J by 2 bases, with 5 bases of the junction left unmatched. The CDR3 loop spans 15 amino acids. Germline assignment: CDR1 SGHTA and CDR2 FQGNSA. The CDR3 loop is CASSSGSGDTDTQYF. In nucleotides, the CDR3 is TGTGCCAGCAGCTCAGGTAGCGGGGACACAGATACGCAGTATTTT.

DNA for the CDR3: TGTGCCAGTAGTGGACAGGGGCTTGTAGCTTTCTTT. Its translation: CASSGQGLVAFF. The chain employs TRBV19 and TRBJ1-1, with 9 bases identical to TRBD1. The germline V gene encodes CDR1 LNHDA and CDR2 SQIVND (reference sequence). CDR3 length: 12 residues. The J segment lost 10 bases and the V segment lost 5 bases, leaving 5 bases of the junction unmatched.

The J gene is TRBJ2-7, the V gene TRBV30; D may be TRBD1 or TRBD2 (6 bases each). Germline V gene lookup returns CDR1 GTSNPN and CDR2 SVGIG (reference sequence). Trimming took off 4 bases at V and 6 bases at J, with 19 bases between the two ends. This CDR3 is 14 amino acids long. CDR3 region: CAWTIGGPYGEQYF. The CDR3 DNA reads as TGTGCCTGGACTATTGGGGGGCCTTACGGCGAGCAGTACTTC.

The chain has TRBV30 and TRBJ2-1; possibly TRBD1 or TRBD2 for D (5 bases each). Germline loops: CDR1 GTSNPN, CDR2 SVGIG (reference sequence). The CDR3 loop spans 15 amino acids. The germline V and J ends were trimmed by 1 base and 1 base, with 11 bases remaining between them. CDR3 DNA: TGTGCCTGGAGTGAGACAGACTATTCCTACAATGAGCAGTTCTTC. Its protein is CAWSETDYSYNEQFF. Based on the CDR3 plus reference TRBV30 and TRBJ2-1, the full variable domain is SQTIHQWPATLVQPVGSPLSLECTVEGTSNPNLYWYRQAAGRGLQLLFYSVGIGQISSEVPQNLSASRPQDRQFILSSKKLLLSDSGFYLCAWSETDYSYNEQFFGPGTRLTVL.

This chain links TRBV28 with TRBJ1-5; 11 bases match TRBD1. In germline, CDR1 is MDHEN, CDR2 SYDVKM. V shed 5 bases and J 5 bases; nucleotides not matched to a gene: 5. The CDR3 has 15 residues. This chain's CDR3 is CASSQGQGGDQPQHF. CDR3 bases: TGTGCCAGCAGTCAGGGACAGGGGGGCGATCAGCCCCAGCATTTT.

As DNA, the CDR3 is TGTGCCAGCAGCTTCCCGGGACAGGCTTACAATGAGCAGTTCTTC. Amino acid sequence: CASSFPGQAYNEQFF. The chain joins TRBV7-9 to TRBJ2-1, with 8 bases aligning to TRBD1. This CDR3 is 15 amino acids long. Germline assignment: CDR1 SEHNR and CDR2 FQNEAQ (reference sequence). Losses at the gene ends were 3 bases for V and 4 bases for J; bases not matched to a gene: 5.